Detailed here is one T cell receptor (beta chain). The sample is drawn from a study of blood T cell repertoires in COVID-19. Profiled with immunoSEQ multiplex PCR; TCRdb holds only in-frame clones, not every one. The table lists approximately 210,000 clones, roughly 79% of them singletons. The ends lost 7 bases at V and 0 bases at J; junction bases unmatched: 4. Germline values: CDR1 SQVTM, CDR2 ANQGSEA. The CDR3 loop spans 13 amino acids. Participants had their cohort set by participant-reported clinical history. Sequencing used PBMCs or T cells enriched from blood (not recorded which). This clonotype originated in a woman aged 45-65 years with acute COVID-19. The V gene is TRBV29-1, the J gene TRBJ1-1, with 8 positions matching TRBD1. The CDR3 DNA sequence: TGCAGCGCAAGGACAGGGATGAACACTGAAGCTTTCTTT. It translates to CSARTGMNTEAFF. The full variable domain, rest sourced from reference TRBV29-1 and TRBJ1-1, is SAVISQKPSRDICQRGTSLTIQCQVDSQVTMMFWYRQQPGQSLTLIATANQGSEATYESGFVIDKFPISRPNLTFSTLTVSNMSPEDSSIYLCSARTGMNTEAFFGQGTRLTVV.